The source of this T cell receptor beta chain is a study of T cell responses to AZD1222 COVID-19 vaccine. Findings and caveats of the study: Clonal diversity was possibly underestimated; the donors were predominantly white British and more often female.

Concerning this clone: Its cognate antigen is unknown.

Assay used: immunoSEQ multiplex PCR; TCRdb lists only in-frame clones, some missing. Of about 140,000 clones in the sample, more than 85% were seen once. This CDR3 is built from 15 residues. J lost 3 bases, V lost 4 bases, and 5 bases had no gene match. Per the germline V gene, CDR1 is SQVTM and CDR2 is ANQGSEA. The input for sequencing was peripheral blood, taken on day 0 of AZD1222 vaccination. This rearrangement joins TRBV29-1 to TRBJ2-7; 14 bases match TRBD2. This receptor was identified in an adult in good health. In DNA, the CDR3 is TGCAGCGTTGCTGGGACTAGCGGGAGTTTCTACGAGCAGTACTTC. Translation: CSVAGTSGSFYEQYF.